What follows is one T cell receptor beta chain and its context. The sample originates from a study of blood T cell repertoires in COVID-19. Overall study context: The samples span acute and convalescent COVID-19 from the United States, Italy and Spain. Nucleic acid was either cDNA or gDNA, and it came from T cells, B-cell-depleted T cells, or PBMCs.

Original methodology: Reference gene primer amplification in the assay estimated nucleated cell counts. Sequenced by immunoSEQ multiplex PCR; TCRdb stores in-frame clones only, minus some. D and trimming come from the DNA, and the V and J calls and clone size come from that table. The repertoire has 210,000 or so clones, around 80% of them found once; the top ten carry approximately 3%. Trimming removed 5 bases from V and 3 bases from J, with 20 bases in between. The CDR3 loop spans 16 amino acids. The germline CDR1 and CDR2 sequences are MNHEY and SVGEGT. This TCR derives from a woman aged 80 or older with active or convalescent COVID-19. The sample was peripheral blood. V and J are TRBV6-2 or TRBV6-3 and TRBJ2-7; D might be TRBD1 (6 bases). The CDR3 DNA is TGTGCCAGCAGTAAGGGTCGGAGACAGGTGGACTACGAGCAGTACTTC. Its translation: CASSKGRRQVDYEQYF.